The present TCR beta chain was sequenced within a study of blood T cell repertoires in COVID-19. Study at large: T cells, B-cell-depleted T cells, or PBMCs supplied cDNA or gDNA.

Per the study methods: How many nucleated cells were present was estimated from reference gene primer amplification. Clones were sequenced by immunoSEQ multiplex PCR, and TCRdb holds only the in-frame ones, with some missing. V, J and clone size are taken as reported in that table, and D and trimming were inferred from the DNA itself. Of fewer than 250,000 clones listed, about nine tenths are singletons. This clone has only one observation. Material for sequencing was peripheral blood. This TCR derives from a man aged 55-75 years who had recovered from COVID-19.

Here the CDR3 DNA reads TGTGCCAGCAGATCCGGGTATGGCTTCCTAGGCCCCACAGATACGCAGTATTTT. Translated: CASRSGYGFLGPTDTQYF. V is TRBV5-4 and J is TRBJ2-3, with D hard to call. Germline V gene lookup returns CDR1 SGHNT and CDR2 YYREEE (reference sequence). The CDR3 loop spans 18 amino acids. The germline V and J ends were trimmed by 5 bases and 2 bases, with 24 bases remaining between them.